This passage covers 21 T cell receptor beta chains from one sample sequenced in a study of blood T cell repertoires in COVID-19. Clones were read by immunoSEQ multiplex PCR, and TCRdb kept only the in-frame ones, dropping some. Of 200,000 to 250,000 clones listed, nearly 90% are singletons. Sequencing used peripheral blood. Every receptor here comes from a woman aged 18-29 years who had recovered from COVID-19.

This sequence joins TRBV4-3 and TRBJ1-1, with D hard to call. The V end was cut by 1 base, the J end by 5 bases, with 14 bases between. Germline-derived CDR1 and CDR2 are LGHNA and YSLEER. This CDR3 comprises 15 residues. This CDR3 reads CASSQGPQFPTEAFF. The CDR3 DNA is TGCGCCAGCAGCCAAGGGCCACAGTTCCCGACTGAAGCTTTCTTT.

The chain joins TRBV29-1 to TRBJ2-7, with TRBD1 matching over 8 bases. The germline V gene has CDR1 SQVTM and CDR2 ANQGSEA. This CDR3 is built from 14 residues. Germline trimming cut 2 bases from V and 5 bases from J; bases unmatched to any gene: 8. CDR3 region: CSVENRQGTDEQYF. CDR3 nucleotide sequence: TGCAGCGTTGAAAACAGACAGGGGACCGACGAGCAGTACTTC.

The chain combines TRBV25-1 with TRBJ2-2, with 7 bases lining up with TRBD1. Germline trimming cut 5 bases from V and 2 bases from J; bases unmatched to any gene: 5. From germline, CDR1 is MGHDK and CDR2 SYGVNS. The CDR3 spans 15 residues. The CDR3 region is CASSTGQLNTGELFF. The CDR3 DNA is TGTGCCAGCAGTACGGGACAGTTAAACACCGGGGAGCTGTTTTTT.

This CDR3 reads CASSYTGTGLYGYTF. The CDR3, as DNA: TGTGCCAGCAGTTACACCGGGACAGGGTTGTATGGCTACACCTTC. The V gene is TRBV6-5, the J gene TRBJ1-2; 9 nucleotides match TRBD1. J gave up 5 bases and V 2 bases, and 6 bases lay outside the gene matches. The CDR3 has 15 amino acids. Germline V gives CDR1 MNHEY, CDR2 SVGAGI.

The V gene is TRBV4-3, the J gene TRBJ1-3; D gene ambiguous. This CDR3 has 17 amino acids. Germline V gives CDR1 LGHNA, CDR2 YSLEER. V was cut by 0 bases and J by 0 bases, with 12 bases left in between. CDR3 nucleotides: TGCGCCAGCAGCCAAGATCTAGAGAGTACCTCTGGAAACACCATATATTTT. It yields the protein CASSQDLESTSGNTIYF.

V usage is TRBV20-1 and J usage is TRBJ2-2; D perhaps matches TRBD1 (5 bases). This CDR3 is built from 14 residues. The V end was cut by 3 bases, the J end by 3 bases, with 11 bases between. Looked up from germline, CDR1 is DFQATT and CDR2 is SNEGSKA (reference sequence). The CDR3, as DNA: TGCAGTGCTAGTTCACAGGCCCACACCGGGGAGCTGTTTTTT. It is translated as CSASSQAHTGELFF.

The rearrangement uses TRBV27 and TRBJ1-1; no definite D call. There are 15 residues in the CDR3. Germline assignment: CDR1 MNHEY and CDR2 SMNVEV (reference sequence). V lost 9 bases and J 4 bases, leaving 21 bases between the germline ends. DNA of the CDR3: TGTGCCAGTCAGAGAGACCCACTCCCAGGCACTGAAGCTTTCTTT. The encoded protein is CASQRDPLPGTEAFF.

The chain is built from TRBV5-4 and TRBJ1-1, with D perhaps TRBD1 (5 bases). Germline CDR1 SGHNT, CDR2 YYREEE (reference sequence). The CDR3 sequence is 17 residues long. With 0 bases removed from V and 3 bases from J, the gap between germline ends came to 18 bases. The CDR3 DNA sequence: TGTGCCAGCAGCTTGGCCGGGTTAGGGGCCATCTACACTGAAGCTTTCTTT. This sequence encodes CASSLAGLGAIYTEAFF.

DNA for the CDR3: TGTGCCACCAGTGATTCCAGGGCTAACTATGGCTACACCTTC. Residues: CATSDSRANYGYTF. J is TRBJ1-2 and V is TRBV24-1; perhaps TRBD1 as D (5 bases). V was clipped by 2 bases and J by 0 bases, with 6 bases between them. The CDR3 loop spans 14 amino acids. Germline V CDR1 and CDR2: KGHDR, SFDVKD.

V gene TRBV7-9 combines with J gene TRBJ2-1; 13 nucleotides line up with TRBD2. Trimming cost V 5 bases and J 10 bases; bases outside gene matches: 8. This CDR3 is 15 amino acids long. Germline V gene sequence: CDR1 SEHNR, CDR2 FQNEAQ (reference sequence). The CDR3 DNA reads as TGTGCCAGCAGCCCACGGACTAGCGGGAGCGGCGAGCAGTTCTTC. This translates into CASSPRTSGSGEQFF.

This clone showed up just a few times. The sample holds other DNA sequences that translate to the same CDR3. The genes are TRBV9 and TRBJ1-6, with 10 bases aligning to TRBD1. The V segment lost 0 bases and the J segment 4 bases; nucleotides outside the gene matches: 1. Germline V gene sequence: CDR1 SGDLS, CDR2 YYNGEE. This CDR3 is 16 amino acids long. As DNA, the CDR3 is TGTGCCAGCAGCGTAGGGGACAGGGGATATAATTCACCCCTCCACTTT. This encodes CASSVGDRGYNSPLHF.

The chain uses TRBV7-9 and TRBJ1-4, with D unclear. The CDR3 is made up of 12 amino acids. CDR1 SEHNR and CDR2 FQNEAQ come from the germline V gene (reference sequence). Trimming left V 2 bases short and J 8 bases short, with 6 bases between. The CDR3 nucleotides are TGTGCCAGCAGCTTACGGGTCGAAAAACTGTTTTTT. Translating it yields CASSLRVEKLFF.

CDR3 protein: CASSTRTGYYEQYF. The CDR3 region has the DNA TGTGCCAGCAGCACGAGGACAGGATACTACGAGCAGTACTTC. V and J are TRBV21-1 and TRBJ2-7; the DNA was not compared with TRBD1, the D call given in the table. TRBV21-1 is shown as a pseudogene. The CDR3 has 14 amino acids.

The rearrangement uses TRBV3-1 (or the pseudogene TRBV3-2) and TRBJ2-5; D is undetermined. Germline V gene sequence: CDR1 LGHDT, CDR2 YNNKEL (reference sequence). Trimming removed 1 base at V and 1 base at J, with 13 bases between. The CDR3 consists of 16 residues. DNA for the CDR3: TGTGCCAGCAGCCAAGGACTCGTCATCCTCCAAGAGACCCAGTACTTC. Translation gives CASSQGLVILQETQYF.

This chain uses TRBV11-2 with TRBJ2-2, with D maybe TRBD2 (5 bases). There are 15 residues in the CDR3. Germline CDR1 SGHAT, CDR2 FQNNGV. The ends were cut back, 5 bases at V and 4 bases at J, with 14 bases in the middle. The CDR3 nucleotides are TGTGCCAGCAGCGATTTGGGAGTTGCCACCGGGGAGCTGTTTTTT. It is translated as CASSDLGVATGELFF. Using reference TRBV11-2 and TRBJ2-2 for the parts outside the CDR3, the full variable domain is EAGVAQSPRYKIIEKRQSVAFWCNPISGHATLYWYQQILGQGPKLLIQFQNNGVVDDSQLPKDRFSAERLKGVDSTLKIQPAKLEDSAVYLCASSDLGVATGELFFGEGSRLTVL.

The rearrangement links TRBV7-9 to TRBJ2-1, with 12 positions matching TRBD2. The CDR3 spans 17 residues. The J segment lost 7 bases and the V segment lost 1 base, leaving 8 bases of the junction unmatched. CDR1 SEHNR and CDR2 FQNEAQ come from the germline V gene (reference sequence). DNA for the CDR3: TGTGCCAGCAGCTTAGAATGGCGACTAGCGGGAGAGAATGAGCAGTTCTTC. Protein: CASSLEWRLAGENEQFF.

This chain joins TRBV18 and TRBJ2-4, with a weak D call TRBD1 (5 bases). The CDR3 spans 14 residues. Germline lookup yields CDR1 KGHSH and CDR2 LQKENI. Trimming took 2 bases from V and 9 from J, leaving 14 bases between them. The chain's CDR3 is CASSPGSGFSIQYF. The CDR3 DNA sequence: TGTGCCAGCTCACCAGGTTCAGGGTTTAGCATTCAGTACTTC.

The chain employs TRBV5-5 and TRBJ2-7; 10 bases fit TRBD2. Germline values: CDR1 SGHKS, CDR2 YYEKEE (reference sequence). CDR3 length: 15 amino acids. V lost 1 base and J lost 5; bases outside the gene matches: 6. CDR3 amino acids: CASSLTSGTRNEQYF. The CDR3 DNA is TGTGCCAGCAGCTTGACTAGCGGGACAAGAAACGAGCAGTACTTC.

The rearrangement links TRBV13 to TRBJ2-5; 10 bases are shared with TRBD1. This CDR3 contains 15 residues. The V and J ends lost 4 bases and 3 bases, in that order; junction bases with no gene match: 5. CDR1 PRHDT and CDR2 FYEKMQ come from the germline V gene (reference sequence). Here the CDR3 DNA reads TGTGCCAGCAGCTCGGGACAGGGGAAAGAAGAGACCCAGTACTTC. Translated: CASSSGQGKEETQYF.

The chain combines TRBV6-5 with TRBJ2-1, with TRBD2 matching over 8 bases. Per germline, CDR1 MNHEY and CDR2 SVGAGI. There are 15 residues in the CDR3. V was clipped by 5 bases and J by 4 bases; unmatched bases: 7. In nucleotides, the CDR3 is TGTGCCAGCAGTCTTACTAGCGGAGCTTACAATGAGCAGTTCTTC. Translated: CASSLTSGAYNEQFF.

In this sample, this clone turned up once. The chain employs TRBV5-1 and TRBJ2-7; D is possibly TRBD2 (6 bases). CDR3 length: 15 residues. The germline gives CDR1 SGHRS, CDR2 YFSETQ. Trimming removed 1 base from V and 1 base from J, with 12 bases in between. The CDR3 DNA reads TGCGCCAGCAGCTTGCCGAGCGGGCAATCCTACGAGCAGTACTTC. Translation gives CASSLPSGQSYEQYF.